This T cell receptor (beta chain) was found in a study of T-cell memory formation after mild COVID-19. Study-level results: Clonal second-wave expansions that peaked on day 37 had unconfirmed SARS-CoV-2 specificity.

The ends lost 5 bases at V and 8 bases at J; junction bases unmatched: 5. Germline CDR1 is SEHNR and CDR2 is FQNEAQ (reference sequence). This CDR3 contains 14 residues. 5'RACE primed at constant segments yielded TCR alpha and TCR beta cDNA libraries bearing sample barcodes and UMIs. MiXCR, run by TCRdb on the 5' RACE reads, gives a single entry per CDR3 protein. The table lists about 33,000 distinct CDR3 sequences, under 25% of them singletons, with 1.5% in the top ten. This clonotype was counted ten times or more. Its antigen is unknown. The gene calls are TRBV7-9 and TRBJ1-4; 10 positions agree with TRBD1. Sequencing input: PBMCs or a T cell subset sorted from them (not recorded which). The receptor's source is an adult who had mild COVID-19 (a few samples of this study predate the infection). Cell type and time point are not known. The CDR3 bases are TGTGCCAGCAGCCCGGGACAGGGGAACGAAAAACTGTTTTTT. Residues: CASSPGQGNEKLFF.